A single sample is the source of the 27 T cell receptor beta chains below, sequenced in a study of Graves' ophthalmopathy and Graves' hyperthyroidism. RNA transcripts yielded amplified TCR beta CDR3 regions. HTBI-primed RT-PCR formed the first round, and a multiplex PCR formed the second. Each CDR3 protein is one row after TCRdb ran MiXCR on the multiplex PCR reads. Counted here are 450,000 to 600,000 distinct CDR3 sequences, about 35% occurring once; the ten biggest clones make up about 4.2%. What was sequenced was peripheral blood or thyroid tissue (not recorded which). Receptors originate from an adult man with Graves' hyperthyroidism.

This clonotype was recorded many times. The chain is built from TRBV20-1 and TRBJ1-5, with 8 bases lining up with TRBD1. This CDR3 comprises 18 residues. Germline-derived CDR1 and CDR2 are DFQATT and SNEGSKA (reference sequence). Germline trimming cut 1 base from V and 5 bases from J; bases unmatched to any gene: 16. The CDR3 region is CSARGTGTGAVKYQPQHF. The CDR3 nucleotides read TGCAGTGCTAGAGGGACTGGGACAGGCGCAGTTAAGTATCAGCCCCAGCATTTT.

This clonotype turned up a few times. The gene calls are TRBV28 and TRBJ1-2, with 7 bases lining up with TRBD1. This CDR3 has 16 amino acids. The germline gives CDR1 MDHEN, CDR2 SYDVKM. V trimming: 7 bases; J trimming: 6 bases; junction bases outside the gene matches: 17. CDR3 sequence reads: CASTFGGFGGGDGYTF. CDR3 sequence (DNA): TGTGCCAGCACCTTTGGGGGTTTCGGAGGGGGCGATGGCTACACCTTC.

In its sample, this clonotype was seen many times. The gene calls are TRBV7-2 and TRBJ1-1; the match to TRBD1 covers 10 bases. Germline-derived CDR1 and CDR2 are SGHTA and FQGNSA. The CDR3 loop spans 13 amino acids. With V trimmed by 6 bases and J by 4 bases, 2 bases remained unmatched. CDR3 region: CASRWTGGTEAFF. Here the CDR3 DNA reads TGTGCCAGCAGGTGGACAGGGGGCACTGAAGCTTTCTTT.

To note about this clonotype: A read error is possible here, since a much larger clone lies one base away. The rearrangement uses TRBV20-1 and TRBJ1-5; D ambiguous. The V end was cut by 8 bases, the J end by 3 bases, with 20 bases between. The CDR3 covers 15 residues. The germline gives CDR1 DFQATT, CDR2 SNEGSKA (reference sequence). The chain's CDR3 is CSSTRSGSPNQPQHF. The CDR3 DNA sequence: TGCAGTTCTACCAGGTCGGGCAGTCCCAATCAGCCCCAGCATTTT.

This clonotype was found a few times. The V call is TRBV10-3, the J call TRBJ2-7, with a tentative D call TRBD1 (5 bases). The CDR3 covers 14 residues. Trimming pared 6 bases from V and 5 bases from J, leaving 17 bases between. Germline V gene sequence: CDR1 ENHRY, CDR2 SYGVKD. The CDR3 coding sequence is TGTGCCATCAGGACGCACGTAGTAGGGGACGAGCAGTACTTC. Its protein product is CAIRTHVVGDEQYF.

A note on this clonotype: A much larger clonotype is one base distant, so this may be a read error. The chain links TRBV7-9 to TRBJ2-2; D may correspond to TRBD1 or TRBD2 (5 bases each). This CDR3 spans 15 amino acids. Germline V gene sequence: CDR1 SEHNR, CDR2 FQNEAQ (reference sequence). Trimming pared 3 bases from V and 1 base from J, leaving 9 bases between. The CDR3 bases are TGTGCCAGCAGCTTCCGGGACGAGAACACCGGGGAGCTGTTTTTT. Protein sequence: CASSFRDENTGELFF.

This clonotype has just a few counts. CDR3 sequence: CASSPTGNKGYGYTF. CDR3 nucleotides: TGCGCCAGCAGTCCGACAGGAAACAAAGGCTATGGCTACACCTTC. The chain joins TRBV10-2 to TRBJ1-2, with D possibly matching TRBD1 (6 bases). The CDR3 runs 15 residues. Germline CDR1 reads WSHSY; CDR2 reads SAAADI. Trimming took off 5 bases at V and 4 bases at J, with 17 bases between the two ends.

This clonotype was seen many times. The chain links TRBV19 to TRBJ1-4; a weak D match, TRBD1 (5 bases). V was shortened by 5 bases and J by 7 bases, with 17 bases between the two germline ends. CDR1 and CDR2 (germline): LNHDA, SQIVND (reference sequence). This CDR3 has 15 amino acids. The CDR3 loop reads CASSSGGRVVEKLFF. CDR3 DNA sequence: TGTGCCAGTAGTTCCGGCGGCAGGGTGGTTGAAAAACTGTTTTTT.

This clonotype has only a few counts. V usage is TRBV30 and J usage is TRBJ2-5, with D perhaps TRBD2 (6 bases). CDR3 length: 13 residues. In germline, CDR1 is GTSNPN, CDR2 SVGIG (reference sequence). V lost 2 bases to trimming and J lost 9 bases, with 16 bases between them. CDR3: CAWSLLPGAAQYF. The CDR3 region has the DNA TGTGCCTGGAGTCTGTTACCGGGAGCGGCCCAGTACTTC.

The CDR3 reads CASSFQPEADGYTF. The CDR3 nucleotides are TGCGCCAGCAGCTTTCAACCAGAGGCGGATGGCTACACCTTC. This chain links TRBV5-1 with TRBJ1-2, with D unresolved. Trimming pared 2 bases from V and 6 bases from J, leaving 14 bases between. Germline lookup yields CDR1 SGHRS and CDR2 YFSETQ. The CDR3 is made up of 14 amino acids. The complete variable domain, with remaining parts taken from reference TRBV5-1 and TRBJ1-2, reads KAGVTQTPRYLIKTRGQQVTLSCSPISGHRSVSWYQQTPGQGLQFLFEYFSETQRNKGNFPGRFSGRQFSNSRSEMNVSTLELGDSALYLCASSFQPEADGYTFGSGTRLTVV.

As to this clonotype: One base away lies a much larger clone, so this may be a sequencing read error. The CDR3 region is CASMSGLYEKLFF. In nucleotides, the CDR3 is TGTGCCAGCATGTCGGGACTCTACGAAAAACTGTTTTTT. The J gene is TRBJ1-4, the V gene TRBV7-2; D is perhaps TRBD1 (5 bases). Germline V gene sequence: CDR1 SGHTA, CDR2 FQGNSA. V was cut by 7 bases and J by 8 bases, with 14 bases left in between. This CDR3 is built from 13 residues.

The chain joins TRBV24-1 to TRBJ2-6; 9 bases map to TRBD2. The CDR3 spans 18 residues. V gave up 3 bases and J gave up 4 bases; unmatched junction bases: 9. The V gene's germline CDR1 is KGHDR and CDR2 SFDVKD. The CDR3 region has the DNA TGTGCCACCAGTGATCCCGGGACTAGCTACACCGGGGCCAACGTCCTGACTTTC. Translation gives CATSDPGTSYTGANVLTF.

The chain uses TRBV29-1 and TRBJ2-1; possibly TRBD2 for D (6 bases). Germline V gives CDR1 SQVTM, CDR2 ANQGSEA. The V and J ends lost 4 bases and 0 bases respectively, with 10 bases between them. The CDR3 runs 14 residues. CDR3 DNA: TGCAGCGTTGGCCGGGGGAGCTCCTACAATGAGCAGTTCTTC. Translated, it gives CSVGRGSSYNEQFF.

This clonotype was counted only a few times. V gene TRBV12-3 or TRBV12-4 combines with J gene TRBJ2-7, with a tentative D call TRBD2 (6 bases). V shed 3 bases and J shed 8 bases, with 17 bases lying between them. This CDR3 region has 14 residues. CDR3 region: CASSLEGTTTQQYF. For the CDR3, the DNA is TGTGCCAGCAGTTTGGAGGGAACTACTACGCAGCAGTACTTC.

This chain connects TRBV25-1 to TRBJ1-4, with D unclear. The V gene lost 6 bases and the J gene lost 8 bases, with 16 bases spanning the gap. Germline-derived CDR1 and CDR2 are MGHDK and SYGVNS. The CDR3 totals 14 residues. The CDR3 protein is CASRADRGTEKLFF. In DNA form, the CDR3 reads TGTGCCAGCAGGGCGGACCGAGGCACCGAAAAACTGTTTTTT.

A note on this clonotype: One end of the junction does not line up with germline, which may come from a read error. The CDR3 bases are TGCAGTGCTAGAGAGGACTGGGCAGGGGCGGGCACTGAAGCTCTCTTT. It encodes CSAREDWAGAGTEALF. The chain couples TRBV20-1 to TRBJ1-1; a weak D match, TRBD1 (6 bases). This CDR3 is built from 16 residues. Germline V lookup: CDR1 DFQATT, CDR2 SNEGSKA (reference sequence).

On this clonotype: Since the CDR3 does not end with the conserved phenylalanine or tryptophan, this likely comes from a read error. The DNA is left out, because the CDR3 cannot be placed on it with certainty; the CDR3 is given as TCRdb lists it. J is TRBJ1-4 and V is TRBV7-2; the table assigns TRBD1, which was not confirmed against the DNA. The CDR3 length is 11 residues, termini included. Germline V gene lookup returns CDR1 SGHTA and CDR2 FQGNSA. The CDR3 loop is CASMPGQGLFY.

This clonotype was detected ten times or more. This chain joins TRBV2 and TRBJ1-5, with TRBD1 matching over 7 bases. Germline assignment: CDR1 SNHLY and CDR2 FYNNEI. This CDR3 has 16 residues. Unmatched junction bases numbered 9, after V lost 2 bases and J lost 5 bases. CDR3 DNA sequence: TGTGCCAGCAGTGAATTATTAGGGACAGCCTATCAGCCCCAGCATTTT. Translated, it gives CASSELLGTAYQPQHF.

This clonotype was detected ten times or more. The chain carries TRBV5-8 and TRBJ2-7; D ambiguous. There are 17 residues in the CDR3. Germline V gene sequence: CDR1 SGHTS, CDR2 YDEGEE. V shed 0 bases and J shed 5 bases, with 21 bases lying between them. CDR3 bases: TGTGCCAGCAGCTTGGCCGGAAAGGAGTACTACGTTCACGAGCAGTACTTC. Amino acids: CASSLAGKEYYVHEQYF.

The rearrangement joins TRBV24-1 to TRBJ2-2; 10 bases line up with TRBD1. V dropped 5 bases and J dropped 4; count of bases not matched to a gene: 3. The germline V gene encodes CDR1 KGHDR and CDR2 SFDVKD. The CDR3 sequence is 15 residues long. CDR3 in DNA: TGTGCCACCAGTGCCGGACAGGGGGTCACCGGGGAGCTGTTTTTT. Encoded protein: CATSAGQGVTGELFF.

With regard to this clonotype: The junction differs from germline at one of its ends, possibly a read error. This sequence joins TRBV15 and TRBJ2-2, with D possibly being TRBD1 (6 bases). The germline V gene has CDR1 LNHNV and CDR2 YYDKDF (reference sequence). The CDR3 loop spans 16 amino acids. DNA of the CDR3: TGCGCCACCCTAACTAGGACAGAGACGGTTACCGGGAAGCTGTTTTTT. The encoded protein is CATLTRTETVTGKLFF.

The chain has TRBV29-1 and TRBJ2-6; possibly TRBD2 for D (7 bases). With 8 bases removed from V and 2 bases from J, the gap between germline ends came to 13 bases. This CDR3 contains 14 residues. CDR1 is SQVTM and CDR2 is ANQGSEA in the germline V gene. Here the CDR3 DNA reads TGCAGCCTCGGAGGGGGGGCTGGGGCCAACGTCCTGACTTTC. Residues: CSLGGGAGANVLTF.

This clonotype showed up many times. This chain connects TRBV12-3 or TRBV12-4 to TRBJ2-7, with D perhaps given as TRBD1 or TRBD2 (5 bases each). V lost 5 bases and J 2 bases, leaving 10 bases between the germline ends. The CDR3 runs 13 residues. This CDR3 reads CASSPGRTYEQYF. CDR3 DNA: TGTGCCAGCAGTCCGGGACGTACCTACGAGCAGTACTTC.

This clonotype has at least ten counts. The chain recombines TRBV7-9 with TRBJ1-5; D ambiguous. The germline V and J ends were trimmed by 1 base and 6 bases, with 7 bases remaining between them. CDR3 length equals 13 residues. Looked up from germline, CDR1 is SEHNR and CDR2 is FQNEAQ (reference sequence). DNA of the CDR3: TGTGCCAGCAGCTTAGTTTCAAGTCAGCCCCAGCATTTT. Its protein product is CASSLVSSQPQHF.

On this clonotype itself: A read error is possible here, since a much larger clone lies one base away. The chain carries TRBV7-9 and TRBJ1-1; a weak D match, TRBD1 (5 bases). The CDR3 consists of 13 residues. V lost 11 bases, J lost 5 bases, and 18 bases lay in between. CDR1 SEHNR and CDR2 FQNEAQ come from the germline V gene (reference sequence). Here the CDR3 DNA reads TGTGCCTGCACCCTTGGGGGGAGTACTGAAGCTTTCTTT. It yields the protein CACTLGGSTEAFF.

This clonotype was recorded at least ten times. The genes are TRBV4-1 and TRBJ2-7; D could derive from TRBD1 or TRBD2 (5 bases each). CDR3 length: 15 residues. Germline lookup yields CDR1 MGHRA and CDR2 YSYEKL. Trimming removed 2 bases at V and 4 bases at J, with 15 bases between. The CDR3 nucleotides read TGCGCCAGCAGCCAACCCGGGACGGGGAGATACGAGCAGTACTTC. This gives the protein CASSQPGTGRYEQYF.

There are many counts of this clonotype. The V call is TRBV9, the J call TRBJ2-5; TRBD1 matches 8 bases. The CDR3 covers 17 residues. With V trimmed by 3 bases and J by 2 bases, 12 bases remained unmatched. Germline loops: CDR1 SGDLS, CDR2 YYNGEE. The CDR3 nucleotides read TGTGCCAGCAGCGGACAGGACAGGGAGGCTCCACAAGAGACCCAGTACTTC. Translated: CASSGQDREAPQETQYF.